This T cell receptor (beta chain) was profiled in a study of beta chain features in type 1 diabetes (dated by TCRdb to 2016 to 2019). Describing the broader study: Mean age, gender distribution, total cell number and subset yield were not different between patients and healthy donors. A total of just under 110,000,000 sorted cells were examined across all samples, and RNA yield correlated strongly with the number of cells per subset. The study compared TCRB repertoires of sorted circulating CD4+ T cell subsets between recently diagnosed type 1 diabetes patients and matched healthy donors. Naive and central memory subsets were obtained from all 30 or so donors, but regulatory and stem cell-like memory subsets were isolated from only 8 patients and 8 healthy donors.

The entire isolated RNA was reverse transcribed using the High Capacity cDNA Reverse Transcription Kit, and thus expressed TCRB transcripts were sequenced. Naive, central memory and regulatory T cell samples underwent deep immunoSEQ sequencing, averaging roughly 3.5 million total reads per sample. Sorted cells were lysed in RLT buffer and RNA was extracted with DNase-treated RNeasy Micro or Mini kits, depending on cell number. To prevent cross-contamination, each cell subset was processed individually, whereas patient and healthy donor samples were processed jointly. TCRB sequences were amplified from cDNA with the immunoSEQ multiplex PCR, producing 87-bp fragments spanning the CDR3 region. Sequencing of the amplicons was done on the Illumina HiSeq platform. In the source study's methods: PCR bias was computationally corrected using synthetic template baselines, reads within Hamming distance 2 were collapsed, and singletons that could not be merged were discarded. Reads were aligned against IMGT so that V, D and J genes, CDR3 length and insertions or deletions at six rearrangement sites could be assigned. Within each subset, clonotype counts were normalized to the number of sorted cells before true diversity and Gini coefficients were calculated with the tcR R package. The overlap coefficient, calculated on TCRB nucleotide sequences, was used to quantify repertoire sharing. Out-of-frame TCRB sequences from naive cells were analyzed to stand in for the pre-selection repertoire. TCRdb took this table from immuneACCESS and kept in-frame rearrangements with V and J called. Such tables lack part of the clones; where checked against another copy, unresolved V genes explain under half of the gap, and the rest is unexplained. V, J and clone size are those of that table, while D and trimming were read from the DNA. Present in this sample are 140,000 to 150,000 clones, about 10% of which were seen just once. Jointly, the top ten make up roughly 1.4% of the sample.

The research as a whole found: Shorter templates might have been favored by PCR, but patient and control samples were amplified and corrected together, so both groups would have been affected equally by any skew. In all four CD4+ subsets, TCRB CDR3 length was moderately but significantly shorter in type 1 diabetes patients. Because the HLA sub-analyses included only small numbers of individuals, any influence of HLA type on TCRB rearrangement was left unresolved. The naive, central memory and regulatory TCRB repertoires appeared to resemble one another more closely among patients than among healthy donors. Because cDNA was sequenced instead of genomic DNA, highly expressing activated cells could be over-represented, though the groups showed no difference in activation or CD3 levels. At VDJ recombination sites, type 1 diabetes patients had fewer insertions and more deleted nucleotides, which implies abnormalities in thymic rearrangement.

The table lists this clone with many counts. The antigen it recognizes is unknown. No clone much larger than this one lies a single base away; base qualities are absent. CDR1 and CDR2, looked up from the germline V gene, are MGHRA and YSYEKL. V gives up 1 base and J gives up 0 bases, and the segment between their germline ends measures 7 bases. The CDR3 runs 15 residues from the cysteine to the phenylalanine. The kept DNA is CDR3 alone, 45 bases in frame from the first base. Each donor gave one peripheral blood draw, averaging roughly 100 mL, which was collected into heparinised tubes. Naive, central memory, regulatory and stem cell-like memory CD4+ T cells were sorted on a BD FACSAria II using a panel including CD45RO, CCR7, CD25, CD127, CD95 and CD27. A purity above 98% was achieved for all sorted populations. PBMCs were separated immediately by Lymphoprep density gradient centrifugation and were stained directly, without being cultured. So that batch effects would be minimized, each experiment stained and sorted samples in pairs, pairing one healthy donor with one patient.

The rearrangement joined TRBV4-1 to TRBJ1-5, with a weak D call of TRBD1 (5 bases match). Sequenced sample: naive CD4+ T cells from blood. This specimen's cell subset or site label, per the study, means: true naive CD4+ T cells. This clonotype was sampled from a man younger than 35 in good health. Here the CDR3 is given as CASSQVQDSNQPQHF. The nucleotide sequence is TGCGCCAGCAGCCAAGTACAGGATAGCAATCAGCCCCAGCATTTT.